The sequence of this T cell receptor beta chain was determined in a study of T cell changes during pregnancy in multiple sclerosis. V was shortened by 0 bases and J by 5 bases, with 10 bases between the two germline ends. The CDR3 is made up of 15 amino acids. Germline CDR1 and CDR2: SGHVS and FQNEAQ. Libraries were prepared by immunoSEQ multiplex PCR; TCRdb keeps only in-frame clonotypes and omits some of them. The sample lists about 84,000 clones, about 94% occurring once. The sequence was collected from a female donor with multiple sclerosis, enrolled in a pregnancy study. The material was peripheral blood, obtained in the third trimester of pregnancy. V gene TRBV7-8 combines with J gene TRBJ1-4, with D tentatively TRBD1 (5 bases). The CDR3 DNA follows: TGTGCCAGCAGCTTAGCACTGGGGCGCAATGAAAAACTGTTTTTT. Translated, it gives CASSLALGRNEKLFF.